Given below is one T cell receptor beta chain in context. There is no known antigen for this receptor. No much larger clone is present one base from it, and per-base qualities are unavailable. The cohort consisted of approximately 670 healthy bone marrow donors. Cohort members were all nominally healthy when sampled, although unrecorded immune exposures were likely present. The donor was CMV seropositive and belonged to the group of around 300 seropositive cohort members. A peripheral blood sample was provided by each donor, and peripheral blood mononuclear cells were used for TCR beta sequencing. Genomic DNA was extracted from the blood cell samples with the Qiagen DNeasy Blood Extraction Kit. This entry belongs to a study of cytomegalovirus exposure and HLA in healthy donors (dated by TCRdb to 2016 to 2017). At the level of the whole study: In an earlier analysis of some 550 of the donors, 276 Gb of sequence data and roughly 100 million unique TCR beta sequences from approximately 180 million T cells were reported. Along with the approximately 700-subject first cohort, a separate validation cohort of around 120 different subjects was used. All discovery cohort repertoires had been generated using a single sequencing platform. Among about 400 genotyped donors of the cohort, an average of roughly 230,000 unique TCR beta nucleotide sequences was sequenced per donor, of which approximately 18% were non-productive. In an earlier analysis of 500 to 650 of the donors, high-throughput TCR beta sequencing was used to judge whether each TCR beta V gene segment behaved as functional or pseudogenic. HLA typing covered class I and class II loci at four-digit resolution. The T cell repertoires of around 670 subjects were profiled by immunosequencing and related to cytomegalovirus serostatus. To predict cytomegalovirus infection status, the study combined high-throughput TCR immunosequencing, statistical association of individual TCRs with disease status, and machine learning. A later genetic analysis used genome-wide SNP genotypes for 398 of the 666 donors, treating that subset as a discovery cohort. A handful of DR-DQ haplotypes were handled as single units for association and clustering because linkage in the cohort was strong. In a later analysis, previously published TCR beta repertoires from 666 donors were re-analyzed and high-resolution HLA genotyping was added so that TCR occurrence patterns could be studied. Donor age, sex, ethnicity and CMV serostatus were compiled alongside the repertoire data. Rather than drawing on any new phenotypic data, the later analysis identified candidate immune exposures from TCR beta sequences and the way those sequences occurred across donors. Typing coverage varied by locus: roughly 620-640 donors for A, B, C, DRB1 and DQB1; around 560 for DQA1; over 600 for DPA1; 450 to 480 for DPB1. The genetic ancestry cluster associated with self-reported Caucasian donors included 81% of the approximately 400 genotyped donors. The study aimed to test whether signatures of past pathogen exposure could be identified by cataloging public T cell receptors. Roughly 310 gigabases of sequencing data and 78 million or so unique TCR sequences were included in an early release covering several hundred HLA-typed donors. Results and caveats for the whole study, not just this receptor: About 15 rarely observed V segments, including chromosome 9 orphons, were excluded from the earlier analysis of a few hundred of the donors because counts were too low. A further reported finding was that TCR beta sequences accurately predicted the HLA-A and HLA-B alleles for most subjects in the first cohort. At a false discovery rate of 0.05, a later analysis linked fewer than 20,000 TCR beta sequences to specific HLA alleles. According to a later analysis, TCR association rates differed among HLA loci, with DRB1 alleles showing the most associated TCRs and HLA-C alleles showing the fewest. In a later analysis, several top co-occurrence clusters were reported to appear linked to parvovirus B19, influenza, CMV and Epstein-Barr virus. In a later analysis, HLA-associated TCR beta chains were found to be more clonally expanded and to have lower generation probabilities than equally common non-associated chains. While some public TCRs were present in many individuals, most TCR sequences turned up only very rarely across donors. HLA typing was unavailable for some donors at each locus, so association tests used only the typed subset. For the cohort, immune exposure information was limited to CMV serostatus. In vitro tests confirmed that a few of the cytomegalovirus-associated TCR beta chains recognize cytomegalovirus antigens. Linkage disequilibrium might explain the correlated functional status among segregating V segments, but an unknown experimental factor could not be ruled out. Compared with the 666-donor mean, donors in an Asian-associated ancestry cluster had fewer N-insertions in productive TCRs, according to a later genetic analysis. In an earlier analysis of approximately 590 of the donors, most TCR beta V segments appeared in productive rearrangements about 87% or about 30% of the time, broadly matching IMGT annotations. Some IMGT-functional V segments, including TRBV6-2 and TRBV6-3, could not be distinguished by the 87-base-pair reads and were therefore excluded. In both the original and validation cohorts, the classifier was reported to diagnose cytomegalovirus status with high specificity and sensitivity. Roughly uniform sequencing depth across donors was assumed in presence/absence analyses, although this assumption may not hold. In this cohort, only TCR beta chains were sequenced, and detectable features were limited by the absence of alpha or paired-chain data. A later genetic analysis associated a missense DCLRE1C variant with V-gene and J-gene trimming of TCR beta chains, and an independent cohort replicated the association. The authors suggested that the approach could potentially be extended to other disease states and immunological phenotypes. A cluster of highly shared sequence variants was judged likely to represent a technical artifact of the sequencing pipeline. Assigning TCR associations to individual alleles was difficult when HLA alleles, especially DR and DQ, strongly co-occurred. The study gave a list of roughly 150 TCR beta chains associated with cytomegalovirus. Most CMV-associated TCR beta chains appeared to be HLA-restricted in a later analysis, and the HLA associations seemed to be driven largely by CMV exposure.

Sequences MGHRA (CDR1) and YSYEKL (CDR2) are obtained from the germline V gene. V loses 3 bases of germline sequence and J loses 1 base, and the interval between the two ends is 21 bases. The CDR3 has 19 amino acids, counting the end cysteine and phenylalanine. The entry retains the CDR3 DNA only, 57 bases that are in frame from base 1. The library was prepared using the immunoSEQ multiplex PCR assay. For the multiplex PCR, a mixture combining 60 forward primers for TCR Vbeta segments and 13 reverse primers for TCR Jbeta segments was used. The CDR3 region of rearranged TCR beta genes was amplified from genomic DNA by a multiplex PCR assay. The amplified TCR beta libraries were sequenced on the Illumina HiSeq System as 87-base-pair reads. As for how the authors treated the data: Across the 670 or so repertoires, a later analysis counted 78 million or so unique TCR beta chains, 9.5 million to 12 million of which were shared by at least two donors. Raw reads were error-corrected and collapsed into unique sequences with a nearest-neighbor algorithm that merged closely related sequences to remove PCR and sequencing errors. V, D and J gene segments were assigned by aligning CDR3 sequences to IMGT reference sequences. For a sequence to be retained, a match of at least six nucleotides was required to both a V gene segment and a J gene segment. Rearrangements were classified as productive when the CDR3 lacked stop codons and remained in frame with V and J, and all other rearrangements were classified as non-productive. CDR3 was defined according to IMGT convention as the region running from the second conserved V-encoded cysteine to the conserved J-encoded phenylalanine. Sequences without an unambiguous match to a single V gene segment were excluded from the earlier analysis of several hundred of the donors. An earlier analysis of about 600 of the donors called V segments functional above 56.7% productive rearrangements and segregating when the between-donor standard deviation exceeded 5%. A statistical classification framework was built to diagnose cytomegalovirus status from the catalog of TCR beta chain sequences. A later analysis assigned V and J genes by comparing TCR nucleotide sequences with IMGT/GENE-DB human TR gene sequences. Using the TCRdist pipeline, a later analysis assigned CDR3 sequences along with most-parsimonious VDJ recombination scenarios. In a later analysis, every TCR beta chain was defined by the combination of its CDR3 amino acid sequence and its V-gene family, and reads without a unique V-gene family were dropped. In a later analysis, around 600 highly shared, low-generation-probability nucleotide sequences were removed to address suspected cross-contamination and a sequencing artifact. In a later analysis, a clonal expansion index for each public chain was calculated from normalized within-repertoire ranks of inferred template counts. Generation probabilities in a later analysis came from a VDJ recombination model fitted to out-of-frame rearrangements, and those results were checked against IGoR. In a later analysis, hypergeometric tests were used to score TCR-TCR, TCR-HLA and TCR-CMV co-occurrence, with a repertoire-size bias correction applied to TCR pairs. In a later analysis, false discovery rates were estimated by permuting HLA or CMV assignments 20 times. A later analysis grouped co-occurring TCRs with DBSCAN, adding TCRdist sequence similarity when clustering within HLA-allele-positive subsets. For co-occurrence clustering, repertoires with fewer than 30,000 or more than 120,000 public chains were excluded, along with roughly 5 repertoires with anomalous nucleotide sharing. This is the immuneACCESS table as TCRdb keeps it, with only in-frame sequences that have V and J called. A part of the clones is gone; compared with another copy, unresolved V genes explain less than half, and the rest is unexplained. That table is the source of V, J and clone size, and D and trimming were worked out from the DNA. The sample records about 130,000 clones, around 80% of which are singletons. The ten most abundant clones make up 2.5% to 3% of the sample.

The rearrangement combines TRBV4-1 with TRBJ2-2; tentative D gene TRBD2, with 6 bases matching. The sequence derives from a young woman in good health and CMV-seropositive. Material: PBMCs. CDR3 loop: CASSQGGTFRAGNTGELFF. At the DNA level, the sequence is TGCGCCAGCAGCCAGGGGGGAACGTTCAGGGCTGGGAACACCGGGGAGCTGTTTTTT.